The 13 T cell receptor beta chains below were found in one sample sequenced in a study of post-analysis software for immune sequencing data. Study conclusions and caveats: When patients were compared with controls, a handful of TRBV segments were more frequent, TRBV5-6, TRBV5-1 and TRBV20-1 among them.

Carried by the TCR beta cDNA libraries were unique molecular identifiers. From the PCR reads, TCRdb called clonotypes with MiXCR, one entry per CDR3 protein. The sample has 750,000 to 950,000 distinct CDR3 sequences, 46% seen once; the top ten hold 4.9%. Antigen specificity for these receptors is unknown. Sequenced: blood. The origin of the receptors is a girl between 10 and 17 years old with multiple sclerosis.

This clonotype came up a few times. The J gene is TRBJ1-1, the V gene TRBV30, with unresolved D. The CDR3 is made up of 11 amino acids. V dropped 2 bases and J dropped 3 bases, with 4 bases sitting between them. Germline lookup yields CDR1 GTSNPN and CDR2 SVGIG (reference sequence). The CDR3 nucleotides read TGTGCCTGGAGTAAGGACACTGAAGCTTTCTTT. Encoded protein: CAWSKDTEAFF.

This clonotype was seen at least ten times. The chain carries TRBV7-3 and TRBJ2-3; 8 positions match TRBD2. The CDR3 consists of 15 residues. In germline, CDR1 is SGHTA, CDR2 FQGTGA. The V segment lost 8 bases and the J segment 1 base; nucleotides outside the gene matches: 8. This CDR3 is CASASRGLGTDTQYF. Here the CDR3 DNA reads TGTGCCAGCGCATCCCGGGGACTAGGCACAGATACGCAGTATTTT.

The gene calls are TRBV24-1 and TRBJ2-1; D unclear. The CDR3 is 11 amino acids. Germline V lookup: CDR1 KGHDR, CDR2 SFDVKD. Trimming left V 9 bases short and J 9 bases short, with 11 bases between. CDR3 in amino acids: CATRSGLEQFF. In DNA form, the CDR3 reads TGTGCCACCCGGTCGGGTCTTGAGCAGTTCTTC.

This chain connects TRBV29-1 to TRBJ1-1; TRBD1 aligns across 7 bases. This CDR3 is built from 13 residues. The V gene end was trimmed by 3 bases and the J gene end by 8 bases; junction bases not matched to a gene: 9. Looked up from germline, CDR1 is SQVTM and CDR2 is ANQGSEA. CDR3 coding DNA: TGCAGCGTTGACCCGACAGGGAATACCGAAGCTTTCTTT. Translating it yields CSVDPTGNTEAFF.

The chain is built from TRBV7-3 and TRBJ2-1; 7 bases map to TRBD2. J gave up 5 bases and V 3 bases, and 13 bases lay outside the gene matches. This CDR3 comprises 17 residues. Germline CDR1 is SGHTA and CDR2 is FQGTGA. The CDR3 protein is CASSFPPGRETHNEQFF. CDR3 sequence (DNA): TGTGCCAGCAGCTTTCCCCCAGGGCGGGAGACCCACAATGAGCAGTTCTTC.

This clonotype was counted ten times or more. V usage is TRBV6-2 or TRBV6-3 and J usage is TRBJ2-1, with D possibly matching TRBD2 (5 bases). With 7 bases removed from V and 3 bases from J, the gap between germline ends came to 13 bases. The germline V gene has CDR1 MNHEY and CDR2 SVGEGT. The CDR3 loop spans 14 amino acids. The CDR3 spells CASTSGIFYNEQFF. The CDR3 nucleotides read TGTGCCAGCACCTCCGGGATTTTCTACAATGAGCAGTTCTTC.

The V and J genes are TRBV7-3 and TRBJ2-1; TRBD2 aligns across 8 bases. The germline CDR1 and CDR2 sequences are SGHTA and FQGTGA. J lost 2 bases, V lost 5 bases, and 8 bases had no gene match. The CDR3 is 16 residues long. The CDR3 region is CASSPTSGVTYNEQFF. As DNA, the CDR3 is TGTGCCAGCAGCCCCACTAGCGGAGTTACCTACAATGAGCAGTTCTTC.

The chain joins TRBV20-1 to TRBJ1-6; 7 bases line up with TRBD1. The V gene's germline CDR1 is DFQATT and CDR2 SNEGSKA (reference sequence). This CDR3 contains 15 residues. V gave up 1 base and J gave up 5 bases; unmatched junction bases: 5. Written as DNA, the CDR3 is TGCAGTGCTAGAGGGAACAGGGGCGATAATTCACCCCTCCACTTT. This gives the protein CSARGNRGDNSPLHF.

This clonotype was detected a few times. The chain is built from TRBV29-1 and TRBJ2-3; 10 nucleotides match TRBD2. Germline-derived CDR1 and CDR2 are SQVTM and ANQGSEA. Trimming cost V 8 bases and J 3 bases; bases outside gene matches: 11. The CDR3 is 15 residues long. The CDR3 DNA follows: TGCAGCACCCTTAGCGTAGCGGGAGGTACAGATACGCAGTATTTT. This codes for CSTLSVAGGTDTQYF.

The DNA for the CDR3 is TGTGCCAGCAGTGAAGCAAAGGCGGGGCCCCTTAATGAAAAACTGTTTTTT. This sequence encodes CASSEAKAGPLNEKLFF. The gene calls are TRBV6-1 and TRBJ1-4; D is perhaps TRBD1 (5 bases). The CDR3 is 17 amino acids. Germline CDR1 and CDR2: MNHNS and SASEGT. The V end was cut by 0 bases, the J end by 4 bases, with 15 bases between.

The V and J genes are TRBV5-1 and TRBJ1-2; D possibly corresponds to TRBD1 (5 bases). Germline lookup yields CDR1 SGHRS and CDR2 YFSETQ. There are 14 residues in the CDR3. Trimming shortened V by 2 bases and J by 5 bases, and 13 bases separated the two germline ends. The CDR3 sequence: CASSLQAADYGYTF. The CDR3 DNA follows: TGCGCCAGCAGCTTACAGGCCGCGGATTATGGCTACACCTTC.

The chain couples TRBV3-1 to TRBJ2-5; tentative D call: TRBD1 (6 bases). TRBJ2-7 matches the DNA end more closely, so the J call is doubtful. The CDR3 has 15 residues. Germline assignment: CDR1 LGHDT and CDR2 YNNKEL (reference sequence). The CDR3 coding sequence is TGTGCCAGCAGCCAGGCAATTGGCAGGGGTCGCGAGCAGTACTTC. It is translated as CASSQAIGRGREQYF.

The chain links TRBV10-3 to TRBJ1-2; D perhaps matches TRBD1 (6 bases). CDR3 size: 13 residues. Trimming removed 6 bases from V and 2 bases from J, with 10 bases in between. Germline CDR1 is ENHRY and CDR2 is SYGVKD. CDR3 residues: CAISRDNNYGYTF. DNA of the CDR3: TGTGCCATCAGCCGGGACAACAACTATGGCTACACCTTC.